Listed below are T cell receptor beta chains from one sample, sequenced in a study of control samples from healthy donors and cancer patients. The table came from immunoSEQ multiplex PCR; TCRdb's copy has only in-frame clones and leaves some out. The top ten clones hold 6.5% to 9.5% of a sample with about 96,000 clones, about 92% of them seen once. Sequencing was done on a sample of blood. The receptors were gathered from a man younger than 30 in good health. The conserved cysteine and the conserved F or W are not part of the CDR3 here. Clone size is not always given. Where it is, it says once, few, many or a class for expanded clones.

v_call	clone_size	cdr3_aa
TRBV27	NA	ASSPGIAYEQY
TRBV10-2	NA	ASSLLAGAVWAQY
TRBV7-9	NA	ASSLVPRTGRNTEAF
TRBV7-8	once	ASVPVNSNSPLH
TRBV6-2/TRBV6-3	NA	ASSDRENTEAF
TRBV28	NA	ASSPGIPGDLPT
TRBV7-3	NA	ASSLEGLAGGTTYNEQF
TRBV7-9	NA	ASSPTGQLNQPQH
TRBV7-3	NA	ASSSPRGTSGTQETQY
TRBV4-1	NA	ASSQDRAPYNEQF
TRBV15	NA	ATSRAGGSYEQY
TRBV13	NA	ASSSTGTGGGYT
TRBV29-1	NA	SVRWLASETTDTQY
TRBV5-4	NA	ASSPAGDRNTEAF